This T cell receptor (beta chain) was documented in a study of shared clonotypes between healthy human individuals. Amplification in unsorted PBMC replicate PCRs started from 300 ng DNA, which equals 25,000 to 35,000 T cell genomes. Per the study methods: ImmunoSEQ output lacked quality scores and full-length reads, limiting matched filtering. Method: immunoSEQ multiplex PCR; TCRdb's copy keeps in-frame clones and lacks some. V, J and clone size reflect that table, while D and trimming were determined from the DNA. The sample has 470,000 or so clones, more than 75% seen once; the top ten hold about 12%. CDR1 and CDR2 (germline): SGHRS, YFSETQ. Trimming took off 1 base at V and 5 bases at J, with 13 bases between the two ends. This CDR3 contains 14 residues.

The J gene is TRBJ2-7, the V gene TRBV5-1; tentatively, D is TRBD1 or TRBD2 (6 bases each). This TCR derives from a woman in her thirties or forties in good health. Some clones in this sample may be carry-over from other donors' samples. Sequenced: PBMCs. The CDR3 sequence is CASSLSTGAHEQYF. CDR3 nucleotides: TGCGCCAGCAGCTTGAGTACGGGGGCCCACGAGCAGTACTTC.